This T cell receptor beta chain originates from a study of identifying expanded T cells in peripheral blood. Broader study findings: Differentially abundant clones: 0.95 to 1.5 between replicates, about 15 at approximately two weeks, 19 to 20 at four. Variance in clone template counts between approximately two-week samples significantly increased with total template count across all healthy donors.

Comments on this clone: Its antigen is still unknown.

TCRdb's table, derived via immunoSEQ multiplex PCR, lists solely in-frame clones and lacks some. The table has under 150,000 clones, around 88% seen once; the top ten hold 8.4%. Collection occurred without any documented infections or immune events in donors. V was clipped by 5 bases and J by 4 bases; unmatched bases: 8. CDR1 is SGHTA, CDR2 FQGTGA, per germline. The CDR3 consists of 14 residues. This sequence joins TRBV7-3 and TRBJ2-7; 7 positions match TRBD1. Sequences were obtained from blood. This clonotype was obtained from a person between 18 and 75 years old in good health. The CDR3 is CASSPGTAGYEQYF. The CDR3 DNA reads as TGTGCCAGCAGCCCCGGGACAGCAGGTTACGAGCAGTACTTC.